The clone carrying this T cell receptor (beta chain) has at least ten counts. This CDR3 has 14 amino acids. Trimming shortened V by 0 bases and J by 6 bases, and 10 bases separated the two germline ends. Germline CDR1 and CDR2: SGHTA and FQGNSA. TCRdb re-derived calls from the RT-PCR reads in MiXCR, one entry per CDR3 protein. The sample has 650,000 to 800,000 distinct CDR3 sequences, 13% to 15% seen once. The clonotype originates from a female donor in good health, serving as a healthy control. The sequenced sample consisted of memory CD4+ T cells from blood. The chain has TRBV7-2 and TRBJ2-3, with D perhaps given as TRBD1 or TRBD2 (5 bases each). CDR3 DNA: TGTGCCAGCAGCTTAGCGGGGGTCGCGGATACGCAGTATTTT. This gives the protein CASSLAGVADTQYF. The complete variable domain, with remaining parts taken from reference TRBV7-2 and TRBJ2-3, reads GAGVSQSPSNKVTEKGKDVELRCDPISGHTALYWYRQSLGQGLEFLIYFQGNSAPDKSGLPSDRFSAERTGGSVSTLTIQRTQQEDSAVYLCASSLAGVADTQYFGPGTRLTVL.